The following is a T cell receptor beta chain sequence with its context. Its antigen remains unidentified. TCRdb used MiXCR to reprocess the reads, holding one entry per CDR3 protein. The top ten clones hold about half of a sample with roughly 80,000 distinct CDR3 sequences, about 24% of them seen once. The CDR3 sequence is 12 residues long. The V gene lost 6 bases and the J gene lost 0 bases, with 4 bases spanning the gap. The V gene's germline CDR1 is MNHEY and CDR2 SVGAGI. The data are from a study of T cell repertoires in cytomegalovirus infection. This sequence originates from a human donor in good health (CMV status not recorded). Some clones in this sample may be carry-over from other donors' samples. The rearrangement joins TRBV6-5 to TRBJ2-3; D is ambiguous. Sequenced material: CD8+ T cells from cultured PBMCs, taken from culture after CMV antigen stimulation. The CDR3 DNA is TGTGCCAGCAGACCAAGCACAGATACGCAGTATTTT. Its protein is CASRPSTDTQYF.